This T cell receptor (beta chain) was identified in a study of T-cell memory formation after mild COVID-19. Study in general: In these data, TCR clusters were largely donor specific.

5'RACE with constant-segment primers yielded barcoded, UMI-tagged TCR alpha and TCR beta cDNA libraries. TCRdb re-derived calls from the 5' RACE reads in MiXCR, one entry per CDR3 protein. This sample has around 500,000 distinct CDR3 sequences, with 15% to 20% found just once. This clonotype was counted at least ten times. Its matching antigen is unknown. Points from the study as a whole: Day 15 to 85 contracting clones showed balanced CD4/CD8; day 15 to 37 expanders favored CD4+. The study found contracting CD4+ clones mainly in CM and EM and contracting CD8+ clones in EMRA.

This sequence was found in an adult woman who had mild COVID-19 (a few samples of this study predate the infection). Cell type and time point are not known. The sequencing input was PBMCs or a T cell subset sorted from them (not recorded which).

The CDR3 protein is CASSLEGGTNTGELFF. The CDR3 DNA follows: TGTGCCAGCAGTTTAGAAGGGGGAACGAACACCGGGGAGCTGTTTTTT. The chain combines TRBV12-3 or TRBV12-4 with TRBJ2-2; weak D call: TRBD1 (6 bases). The length of the CDR3 is 16 residues. V was cut by 1 base and J by 0 bases, with 9 bases left in between.